The text below deals with one T cell receptor beta chain. What it binds is unknown. This CDR3 region has 14 residues. Per germline, CDR1 WNHNN and CDR2 SYGVQD (reference sequence). This record comes from a study of CXCR3-negative and CXCR3-positive naive CD8 T cells. Regarding the study as a whole: CXCR3-positive naive cells carried more hydrophobic TRB CDR3s than CXCR3-negative ones.

Carrying UMI labels, the TRB cDNA libraries were prepared through 5' RACE. TCRdb re-called the 5' RACE reads; every CDR3 protein appears as one record, without DNA. Its clone listing holds under 150,000 distinct CDR3 sequences. Specimen: naive CXCR3+ CD8+ T cells from blood. Specified subset: CD45RO-CCR7+CD27+CD95- naive CD8+ T cells expressing CXCR3 (TNR3+). This receptor was obtained from a human donor in good health. Some clones in this sample may be carry-over from other donors' samples. The chain couples TRBV10-1 to TRBJ2-5; there is no DNA to check the TCRdb D call of TRBD2. Here the CDR3 reads CASSESGAGETQYF.